This T cell receptor (beta chain) is from a study of blood T cell repertoires in COVID-19. Clones were sequenced by immunoSEQ multiplex PCR, and TCRdb holds only the in-frame ones, with some missing. Seen here are under 85,000 clones, around 80% observed once, and the top ten hold 21%. The CDR3 is made up of 14 amino acids. Germline V gene data show CDR1 as MNHEY and CDR2 as SVGAGI. Trimming took off 6 bases at V and 4 bases at J, with 16 bases between the two ends. The source material was peripheral blood. This TCR derives from a human donor in a cohort sampled during active COVID-19. This chain links TRBV6-5 with TRBJ2-7, with D possibly being TRBD1 (7 bases). CDR3 nucleotide sequence: TGTGCCAGCAGCGCCGCAGGGGGGCATTACGAGCAGTACTTC. Protein sequence: CASSAAGGHYEQYF.